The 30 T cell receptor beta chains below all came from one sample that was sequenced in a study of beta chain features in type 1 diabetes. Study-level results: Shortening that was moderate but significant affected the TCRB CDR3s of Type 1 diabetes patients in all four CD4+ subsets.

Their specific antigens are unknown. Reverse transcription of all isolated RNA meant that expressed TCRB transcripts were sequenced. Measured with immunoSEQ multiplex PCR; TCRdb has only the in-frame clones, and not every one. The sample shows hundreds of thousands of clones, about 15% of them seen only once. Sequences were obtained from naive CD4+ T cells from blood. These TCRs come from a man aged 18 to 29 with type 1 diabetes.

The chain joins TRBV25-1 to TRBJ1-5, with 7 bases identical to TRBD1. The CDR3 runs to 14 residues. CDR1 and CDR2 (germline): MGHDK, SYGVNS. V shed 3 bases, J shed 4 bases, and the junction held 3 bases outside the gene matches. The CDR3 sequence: CASSEPGGNQPQHF. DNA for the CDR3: TGTGCCAGCAGTGAGCCAGGGGGGAATCAGCCCCAGCATTTT.

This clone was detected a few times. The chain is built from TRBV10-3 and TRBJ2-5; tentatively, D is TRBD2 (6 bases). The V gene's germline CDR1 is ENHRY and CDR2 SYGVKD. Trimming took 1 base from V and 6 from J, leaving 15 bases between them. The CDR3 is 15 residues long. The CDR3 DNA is TGTGCCATCAGTGAGTTGGGGGGAGGTTTGAAGACCCAGTACTTC. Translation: CAISELGGGLKTQYF.

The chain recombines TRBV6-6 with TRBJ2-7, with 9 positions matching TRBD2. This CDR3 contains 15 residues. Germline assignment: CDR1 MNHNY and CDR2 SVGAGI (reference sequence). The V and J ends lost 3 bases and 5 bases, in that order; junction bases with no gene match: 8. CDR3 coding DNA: TGTGCCAGCAGTTATGTAGCGGGAGTCGGTAACGAGCAGTACTTC. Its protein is CASSYVAGVGNEQYF.

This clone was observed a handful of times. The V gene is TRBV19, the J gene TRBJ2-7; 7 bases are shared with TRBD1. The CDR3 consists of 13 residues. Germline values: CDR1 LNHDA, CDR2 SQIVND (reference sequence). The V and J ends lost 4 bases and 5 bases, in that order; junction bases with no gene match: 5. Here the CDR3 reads CASSRDRANEQYF. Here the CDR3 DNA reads TGTGCCAGTAGTAGAGACAGGGCCAACGAGCAGTACTTC.

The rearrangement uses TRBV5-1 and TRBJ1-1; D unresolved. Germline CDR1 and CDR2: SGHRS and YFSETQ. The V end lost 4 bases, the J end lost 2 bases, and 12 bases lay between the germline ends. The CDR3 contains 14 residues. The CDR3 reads CASSLVEGNTEAFF. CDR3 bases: TGCGCCAGCAGCCTCGTGGAGGGAAACACTGAAGCTTTCTTT.

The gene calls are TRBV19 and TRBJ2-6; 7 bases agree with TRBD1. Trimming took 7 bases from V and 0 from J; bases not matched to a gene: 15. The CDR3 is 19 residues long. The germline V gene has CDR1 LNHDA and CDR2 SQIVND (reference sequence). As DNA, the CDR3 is TGTGCCAGTACCCCTTTGGTCGGGACAGTCAACTCTGGGGCCAACGTCCTGACTTTC. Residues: CASTPLVGTVNSGANVLTF.

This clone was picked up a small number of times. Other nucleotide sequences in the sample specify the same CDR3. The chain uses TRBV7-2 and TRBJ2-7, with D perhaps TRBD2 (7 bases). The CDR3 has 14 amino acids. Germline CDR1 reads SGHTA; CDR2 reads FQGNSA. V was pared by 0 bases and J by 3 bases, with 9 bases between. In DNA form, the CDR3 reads TGTGCCAGCAGCTTAGCGGGGGGGCTCTACGAGCAGTACTTC. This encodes CASSLAGGLYEQYF. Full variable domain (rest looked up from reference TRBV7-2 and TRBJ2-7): GAGVSQSPSNKVTEKGKDVELRCDPISGHTALYWYRQSLGQGLEFLIYFQGNSAPDKSGLPSDRFSAERTGGSVSTLTIQRTQQEDSAVYLCASSLAGGLYEQYFGPGTRLTVT.

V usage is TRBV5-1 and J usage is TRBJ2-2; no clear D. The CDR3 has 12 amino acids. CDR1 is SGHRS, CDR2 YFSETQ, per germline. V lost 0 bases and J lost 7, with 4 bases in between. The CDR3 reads CASSLDLGELFF. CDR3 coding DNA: TGCGCCAGCAGCTTGGATCTCGGGGAGCTGTTTTTT.

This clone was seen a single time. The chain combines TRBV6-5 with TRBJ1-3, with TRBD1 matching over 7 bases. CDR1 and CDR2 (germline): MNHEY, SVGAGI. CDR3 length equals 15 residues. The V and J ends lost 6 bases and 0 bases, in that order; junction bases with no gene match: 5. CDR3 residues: CASRRQGSSGNTIYF. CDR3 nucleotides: TGTGCCAGCAGACGACAGGGAAGCTCTGGAAACACCATATATTTT.

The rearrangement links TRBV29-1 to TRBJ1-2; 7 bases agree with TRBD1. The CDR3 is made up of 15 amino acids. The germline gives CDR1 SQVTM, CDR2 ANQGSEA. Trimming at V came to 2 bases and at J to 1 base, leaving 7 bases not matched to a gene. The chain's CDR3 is CSVEPPTGSNYGYTF. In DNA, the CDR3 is TGCAGCGTTGAACCTCCGACAGGGAGTAACTATGGCTACACCTTC. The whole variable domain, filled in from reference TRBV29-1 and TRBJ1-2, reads SAVISQKPSRDICQRGTSLTIQCQVDSQVTMMFWYRQQPGQSLTLIATANQGSEATYESGFVIDKFPISRPNLTFSTLTVSNMSPEDSSIYLCSVEPPTGSNYGYTFGSGTRLTVV.

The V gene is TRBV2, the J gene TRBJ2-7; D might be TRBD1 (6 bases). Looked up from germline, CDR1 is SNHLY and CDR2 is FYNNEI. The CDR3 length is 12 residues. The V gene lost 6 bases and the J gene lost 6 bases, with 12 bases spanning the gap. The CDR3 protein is CASSSMGAEQYF. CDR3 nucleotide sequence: TGTGCCAGCAGCAGTATGGGGGCCGAGCAGTACTTC. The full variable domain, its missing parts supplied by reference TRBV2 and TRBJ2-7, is EPEVTQTPSHQVTQMGQEVILRCVPISNHLYFYWYRQILGQKVEFLVSFYNNEISEKSEIFDDQFSVERPDGSNFTLKIRSTKLEDSAMYFCASSSMGAEQYFGPGTRLTVT.

The CDR3 is CASRNTGGGYPGQFF. In nucleotides, the CDR3 is TGTGCCAGCAGGAACACGGGGGGGGGATATCCGGGGCAGTTCTTC. The gene calls are TRBV7-2 and TRBJ2-1, with 8 bases lining up with TRBD2. The CDR3 contains 15 residues. CDR1 is SGHTA, CDR2 FQGNSA, per germline. After removal of 6 bases from V and 12 bases from J, the junction contained 16 bases not matched to a gene.

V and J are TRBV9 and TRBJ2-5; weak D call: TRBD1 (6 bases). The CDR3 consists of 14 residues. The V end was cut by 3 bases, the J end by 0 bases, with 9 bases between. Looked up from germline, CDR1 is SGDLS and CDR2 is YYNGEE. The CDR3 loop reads CASSAGQYQETQYF. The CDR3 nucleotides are TGTGCCAGCAGCGCCGGACAGTACCAAGAGACCCAGTACTTC.

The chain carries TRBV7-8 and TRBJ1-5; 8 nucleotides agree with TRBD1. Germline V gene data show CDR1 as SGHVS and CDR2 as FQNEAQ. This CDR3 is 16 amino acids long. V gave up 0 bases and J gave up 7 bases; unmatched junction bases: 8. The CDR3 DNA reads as TGTGCCAGCAGCTTAGCACCAGGACAGGGCGGGCAGCCCCAGCATTTT. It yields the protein CASSLAPGQGGQPQHF.

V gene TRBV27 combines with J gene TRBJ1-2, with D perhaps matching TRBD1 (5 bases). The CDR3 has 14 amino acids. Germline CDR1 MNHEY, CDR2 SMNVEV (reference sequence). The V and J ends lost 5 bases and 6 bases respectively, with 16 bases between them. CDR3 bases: TGTGCCAGCAGTCAATACCCCGGGACTCATGGCTACACCTTC. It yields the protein CASSQYPGTHGYTF.

This CDR3 is CASSEDPGQGFSYEQYF. CDR3 DNA sequence: TGTGCCAGCAGTGAAGACCCGGGACAGGGCTTCTCCTACGAGCAGTACTTC. This chain uses TRBV6-1 with TRBJ2-7; 9 nucleotides align to TRBD1. This CDR3 is built from 17 residues. CDR1 and CDR2 (germline): MNHNS, SASEGT. After removal of 1 base from V and 0 bases from J, the junction contained 7 bases not matched to a gene.

In DNA, the CDR3 is TGTGCCAGCAGTTTACCGGGAGGAGATACGCAGTATTTT. Translating it yields CASSLPGGDTQYF. V and J are TRBV28 and TRBJ2-3; 7 bases are a match to TRBD2. Germline V lookup: CDR1 MDHEN, CDR2 SYDVKM. This CDR3 spans 13 amino acids. The V gene end was trimmed by 2 bases and the J gene end by 5 bases; junction bases not matched to a gene: 1.

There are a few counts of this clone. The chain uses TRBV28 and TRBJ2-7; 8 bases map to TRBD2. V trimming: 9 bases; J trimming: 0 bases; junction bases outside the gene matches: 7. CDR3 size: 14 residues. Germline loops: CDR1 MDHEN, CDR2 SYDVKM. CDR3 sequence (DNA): TGTGCCAGTTATAGCGGGGAACTCTCCTACGAGCAGTACTTC. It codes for CASYSGELSYEQYF.

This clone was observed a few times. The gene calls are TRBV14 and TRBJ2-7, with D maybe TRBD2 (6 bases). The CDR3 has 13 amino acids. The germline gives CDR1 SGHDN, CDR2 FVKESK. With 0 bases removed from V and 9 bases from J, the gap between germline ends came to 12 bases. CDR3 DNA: TGTGCCAGCAGCCAAGACGAGCGGGTCGCGCAGTACTTC. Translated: CASSQDERVAQYF.

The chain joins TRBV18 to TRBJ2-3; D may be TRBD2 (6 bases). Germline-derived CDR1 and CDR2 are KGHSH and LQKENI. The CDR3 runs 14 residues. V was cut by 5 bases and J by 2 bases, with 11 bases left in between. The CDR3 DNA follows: TGTGCCAGCTCAAGACTAGGTTACACAGATACGCAGTATTTT. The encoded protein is CASSRLGYTDTQYF.

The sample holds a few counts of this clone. The CDR3 loop reads CASRPPGEETQYF. CDR3 bases: TGTGCCAGCAGACCTCCCGGGGAAGAGACCCAGTACTTC. The gene calls are TRBV14 and TRBJ2-5, with D maybe TRBD2 (5 bases). V was trimmed by 6 bases and J by 3 bases, leaving 11 bases between them. Germline values: CDR1 SGHDN, CDR2 FVKESK. This CDR3 has 13 residues.

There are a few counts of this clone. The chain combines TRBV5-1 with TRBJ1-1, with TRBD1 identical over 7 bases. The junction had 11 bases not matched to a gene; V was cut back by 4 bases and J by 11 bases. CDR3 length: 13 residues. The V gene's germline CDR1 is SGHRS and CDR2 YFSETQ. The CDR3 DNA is TGCGCCAGCAGCCCGCGGGACAGCGGTAAGGCTTTCTTT. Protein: CASSPRDSGKAFF.

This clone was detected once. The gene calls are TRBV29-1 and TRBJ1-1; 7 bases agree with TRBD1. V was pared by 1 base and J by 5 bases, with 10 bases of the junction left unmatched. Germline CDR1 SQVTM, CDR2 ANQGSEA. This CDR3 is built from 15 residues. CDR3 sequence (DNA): TGCAGCGTTGAAGGTAGGCAGGGGGGTCGGACTGAAGCTTTCTTT. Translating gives CSVEGRQGGRTEAFF.

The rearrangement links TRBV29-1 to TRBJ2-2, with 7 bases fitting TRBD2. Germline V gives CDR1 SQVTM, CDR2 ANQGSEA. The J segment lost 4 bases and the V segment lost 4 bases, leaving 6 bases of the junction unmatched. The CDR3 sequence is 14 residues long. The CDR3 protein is CSVGSGGATGELFF. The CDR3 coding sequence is TGCAGCGTTGGATCGGGGGGTGCCACCGGGGAGCTGTTTTTT.

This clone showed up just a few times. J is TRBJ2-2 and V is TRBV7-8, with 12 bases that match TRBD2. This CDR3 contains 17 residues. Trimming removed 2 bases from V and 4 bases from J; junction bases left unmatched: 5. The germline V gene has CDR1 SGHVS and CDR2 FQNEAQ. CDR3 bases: TGTGCCAGCAGCTTAAGGACTAGCGGGACGGGCACCGGGGAGCTGTTTTTT. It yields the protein CASSLRTSGTGTGELFF.

CDR3 in amino acids: CASSSRQETQYF. CDR3 DNA: TGTGCCAGCAGCTCCCGCCAAGAGACCCAGTACTTC. V usage is TRBV11-2 and J usage is TRBJ2-5; unclear D gene. CDR1 and CDR2 from the germline V gene are SGHAT and FQNNGV. Trimming took 4 bases from V and 1 from J, leaving 4 bases between them. This CDR3 is 12 amino acids long.

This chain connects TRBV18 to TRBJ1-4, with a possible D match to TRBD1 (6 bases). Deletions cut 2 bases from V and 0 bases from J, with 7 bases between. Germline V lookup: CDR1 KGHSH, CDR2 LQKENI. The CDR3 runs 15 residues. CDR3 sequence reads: CASSPRQATNEKLFF. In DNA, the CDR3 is TGTGCCAGCTCACCAAGACAGGCAACTAATGAAAAACTGTTTTTT.

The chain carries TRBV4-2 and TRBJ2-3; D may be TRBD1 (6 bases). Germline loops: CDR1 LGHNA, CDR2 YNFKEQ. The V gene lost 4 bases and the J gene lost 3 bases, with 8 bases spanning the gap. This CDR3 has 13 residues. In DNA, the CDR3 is TGTGCCAGCAGCCGAGACAGGACAGATACGCAGTATTTT. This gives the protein CASSRDRTDTQYF.

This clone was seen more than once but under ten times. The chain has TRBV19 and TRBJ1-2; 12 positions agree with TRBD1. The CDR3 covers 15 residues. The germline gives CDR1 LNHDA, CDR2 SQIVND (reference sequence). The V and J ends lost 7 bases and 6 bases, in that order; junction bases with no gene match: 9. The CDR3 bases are TGTGCCAGTAACCCAGACGGGACAGGGGGCGATGGCTACACCTTC. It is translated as CASNPDGTGGDGYTF. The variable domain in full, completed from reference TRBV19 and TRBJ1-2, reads DGGITQSPKYLFRKEGQNVTLSCEQNLNHDAMYWYRQDPGQGLRLIYYSQIVNDFQKGDIAEGYSVSREKKESFPLTVTSAQKNPTAFYLCASNPDGTGGDGYTFGSGTRLTVV.

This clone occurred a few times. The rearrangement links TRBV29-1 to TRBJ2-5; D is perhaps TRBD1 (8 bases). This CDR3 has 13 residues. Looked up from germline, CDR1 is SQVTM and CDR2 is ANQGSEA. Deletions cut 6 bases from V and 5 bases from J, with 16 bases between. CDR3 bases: TGCAGCGTCACAGGGGGGGCAGTGGAGACCCAGTACTTC. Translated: CSVTGGAVETQYF.